This paragraph covers one T cell receptor (beta chain) sequence. Its antigen is not identified. Thawed PBMCs were FACS-sorted into unstimulated CD4+CD25+CD127- regulatory T cells, CD4+CD25- non-regulatory cells, CD4 and CD8 cells. This sample was included in a study of Tregs in tolerant kidney transplant recipients. Notes on the study in general: Activated donor B cell expansion appeared to reveal the most relevant donor-specific TCRbeta repertoire.

The method was immunoSEQ multiplex PCR; TCRdb's version includes in-frame clones alone and lacks a portion of them. The profile covers under 95,000 clones, with about 91% appearing a single time and about 0.34% taken by the ten largest. CDR1 and CDR2 from the germline V gene are SQVTM and ANQGSEA. With 1 base removed from V and 6 bases from J, the gap between germline ends came to 15 bases. The CDR3 runs 14 residues. This clonotype was sampled from a human donor who received a combined kidney and bone marrow transplant. The chain uses TRBV29-1 and TRBJ1-1; D remains unclear. This sample comprised Tregs from blood, obtained before the transplant. CDR3 region: CSVEVPGTSAEAFF. The CDR3 coding sequence is TGCAGCGTTGAAGTCCCGGGAACGAGTGCTGAAGCTTTCTTT.